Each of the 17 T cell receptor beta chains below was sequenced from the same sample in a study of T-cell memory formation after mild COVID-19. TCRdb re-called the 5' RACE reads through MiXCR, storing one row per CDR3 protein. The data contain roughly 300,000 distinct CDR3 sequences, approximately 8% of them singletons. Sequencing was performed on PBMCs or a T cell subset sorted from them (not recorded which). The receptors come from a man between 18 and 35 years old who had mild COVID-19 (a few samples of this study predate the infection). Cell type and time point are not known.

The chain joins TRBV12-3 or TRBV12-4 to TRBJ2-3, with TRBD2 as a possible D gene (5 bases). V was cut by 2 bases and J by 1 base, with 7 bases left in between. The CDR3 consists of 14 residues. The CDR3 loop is CASSLWRGTDTQYF. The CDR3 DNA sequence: TGTGCCAGCAGTTTATGGCGGGGCACAGATACGCAGTATTTT.

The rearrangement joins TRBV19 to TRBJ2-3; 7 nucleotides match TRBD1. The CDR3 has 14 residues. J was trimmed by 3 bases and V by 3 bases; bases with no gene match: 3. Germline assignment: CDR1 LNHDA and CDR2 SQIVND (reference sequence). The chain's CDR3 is CASSIRQGTDTQYF. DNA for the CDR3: TGTGCCAGTAGTATTAGACAGGGTACAGATACGCAGTATTTT. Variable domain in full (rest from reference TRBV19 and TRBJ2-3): DGGITQSPKYLFRKEGQNVTLSCEQNLNHDAMYWYRQDPGQGLRLIYYSQIVNDFQKGDIAEGYSVSREKKESFPLTVTSAQKNPTAFYLCASSIRQGTDTQYFGPGTRLTVL.

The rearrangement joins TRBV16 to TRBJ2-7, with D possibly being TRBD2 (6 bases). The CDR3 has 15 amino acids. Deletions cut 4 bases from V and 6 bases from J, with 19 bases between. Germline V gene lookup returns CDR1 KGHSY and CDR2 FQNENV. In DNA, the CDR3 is TGTGCCAGCAGCCCACGAGGAGAGGGAGGTGGCGAGCAGTACTTC. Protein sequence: CASSPRGEGGGEQYF.

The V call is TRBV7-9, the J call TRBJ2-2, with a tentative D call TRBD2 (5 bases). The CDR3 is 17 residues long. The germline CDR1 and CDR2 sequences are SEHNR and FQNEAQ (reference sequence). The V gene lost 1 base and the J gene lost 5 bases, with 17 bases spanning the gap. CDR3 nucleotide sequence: TGTGCCAGCAGCTTAGTCCGGTCCGACTGGACTACCGGGGAGCTGTTTTTT. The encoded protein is CASSLVRSDWTTGELFF.

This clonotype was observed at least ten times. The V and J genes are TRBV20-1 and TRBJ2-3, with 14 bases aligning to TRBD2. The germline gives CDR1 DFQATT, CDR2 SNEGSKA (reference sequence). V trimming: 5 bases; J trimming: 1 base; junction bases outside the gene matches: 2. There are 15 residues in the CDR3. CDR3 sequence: CSAAGLAGGTDTQYF. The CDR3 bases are TGCAGTGCTGCGGGACTAGCGGGGGGCACAGATACGCAGTATTTT.

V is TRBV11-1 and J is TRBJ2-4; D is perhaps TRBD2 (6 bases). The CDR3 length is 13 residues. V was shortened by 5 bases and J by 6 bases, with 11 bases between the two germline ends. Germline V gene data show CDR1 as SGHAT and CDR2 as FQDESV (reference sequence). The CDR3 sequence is CASSPGLSNIQYF. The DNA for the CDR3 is TGTGCCAGCAGCCCGGGACTCTCAAACATTCAGTACTTC. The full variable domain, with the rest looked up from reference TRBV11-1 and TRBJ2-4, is EAEVAQSPRYKITEKSQAVAFWCDPISGHATLYWYRQILGQGPELLVQFQDESVVDDSQLPKDRFSAERLKGVDSTLKIQPAELGDSAMYLCASSPGLSNIQYFGAGTRLSVL.

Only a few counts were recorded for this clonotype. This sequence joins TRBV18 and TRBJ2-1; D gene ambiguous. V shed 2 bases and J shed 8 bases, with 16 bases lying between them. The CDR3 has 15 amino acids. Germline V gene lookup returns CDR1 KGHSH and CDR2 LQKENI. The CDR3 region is CASSPGVPEGYEQFF. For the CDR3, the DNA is TGTGCCAGCTCACCAGGGGTCCCGGAAGGGTATGAGCAGTTCTTC.

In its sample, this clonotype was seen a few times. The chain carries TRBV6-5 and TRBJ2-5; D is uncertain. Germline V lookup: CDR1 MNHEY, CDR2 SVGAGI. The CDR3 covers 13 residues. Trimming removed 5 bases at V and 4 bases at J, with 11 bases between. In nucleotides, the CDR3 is TGTGCCAGCAGTAATCAGGTGGGAGAGACCCAGTACTTC. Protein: CASSNQVGETQYF.

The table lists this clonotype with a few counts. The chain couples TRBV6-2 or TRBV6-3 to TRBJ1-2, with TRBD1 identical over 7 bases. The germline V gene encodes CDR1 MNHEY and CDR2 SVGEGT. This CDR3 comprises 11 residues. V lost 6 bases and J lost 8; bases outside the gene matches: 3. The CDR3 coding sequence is TGTGCCAGCAGACAGGGGAGCGGCTACACCTTC. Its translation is CASRQGSGYTF.

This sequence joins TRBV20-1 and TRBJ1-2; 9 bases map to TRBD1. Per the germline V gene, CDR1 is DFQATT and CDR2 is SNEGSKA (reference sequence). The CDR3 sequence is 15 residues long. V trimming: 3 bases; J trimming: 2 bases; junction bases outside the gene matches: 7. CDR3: CSASLLGQGNYGYTF. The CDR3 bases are TGCAGTGCTAGCCTCCTCGGACAGGGGAACTATGGCTACACCTTC.

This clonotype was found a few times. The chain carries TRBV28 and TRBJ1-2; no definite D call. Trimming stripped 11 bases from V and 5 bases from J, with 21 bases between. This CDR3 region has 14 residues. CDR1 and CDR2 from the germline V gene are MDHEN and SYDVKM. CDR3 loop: CASTATLGSYGYTF. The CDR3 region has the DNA TGTGCCTCCACAGCCACACTAGGTAGTTATGGCTACACCTTC.

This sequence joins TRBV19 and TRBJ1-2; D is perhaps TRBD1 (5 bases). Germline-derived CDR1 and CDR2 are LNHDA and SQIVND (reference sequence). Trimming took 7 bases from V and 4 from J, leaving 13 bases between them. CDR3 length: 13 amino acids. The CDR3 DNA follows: TGTGCCAGTAATCCGCCGCAGGGCTATGGCTACACCTTC. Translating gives CASNPPQGYGYTF.

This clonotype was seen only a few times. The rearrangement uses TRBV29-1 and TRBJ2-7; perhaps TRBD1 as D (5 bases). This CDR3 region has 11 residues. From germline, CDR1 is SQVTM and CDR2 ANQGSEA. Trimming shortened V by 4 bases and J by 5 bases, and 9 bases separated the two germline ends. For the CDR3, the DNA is TGCAGCGTTGGACAGTTGGACGAGCAGTACTTC. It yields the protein CSVGQLDEQYF.

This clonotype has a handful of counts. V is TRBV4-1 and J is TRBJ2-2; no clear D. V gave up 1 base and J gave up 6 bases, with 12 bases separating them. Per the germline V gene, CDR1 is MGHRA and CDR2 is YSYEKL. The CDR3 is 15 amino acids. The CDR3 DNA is TGCGCCAGCAGCCAAGGCCTCGGTATAGCCGGGGAGCTGTTTTTT. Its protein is CASSQGLGIAGELFF.

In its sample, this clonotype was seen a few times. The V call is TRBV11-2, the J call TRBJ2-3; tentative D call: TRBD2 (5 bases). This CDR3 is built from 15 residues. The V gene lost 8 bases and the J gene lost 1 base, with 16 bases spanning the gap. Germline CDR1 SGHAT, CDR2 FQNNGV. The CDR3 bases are TGTGCCAGCCGCCGCCCCGGGGTTGGCACAGATACGCAGTATTTT. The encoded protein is CASRRPGVGTDTQYF.

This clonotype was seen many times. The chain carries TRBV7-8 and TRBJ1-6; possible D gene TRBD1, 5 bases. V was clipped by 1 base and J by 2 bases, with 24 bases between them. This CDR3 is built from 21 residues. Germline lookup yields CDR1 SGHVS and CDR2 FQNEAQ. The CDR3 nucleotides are TGTGCCAGCAGCTTAGGGTCGGGGGTTTGGATCGGGGGAACCTATAATTCACCCCTCCACTTT. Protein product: CASSLGSGVWIGGTYNSPLHF.

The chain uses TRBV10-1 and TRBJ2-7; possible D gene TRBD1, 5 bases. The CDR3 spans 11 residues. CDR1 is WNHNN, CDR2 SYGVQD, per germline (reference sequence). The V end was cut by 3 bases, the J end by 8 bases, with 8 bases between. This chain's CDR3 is CASSDRGKQYF. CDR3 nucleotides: TGCGCCAGCAGTGATAGGGGCAAGCAGTACTTC.